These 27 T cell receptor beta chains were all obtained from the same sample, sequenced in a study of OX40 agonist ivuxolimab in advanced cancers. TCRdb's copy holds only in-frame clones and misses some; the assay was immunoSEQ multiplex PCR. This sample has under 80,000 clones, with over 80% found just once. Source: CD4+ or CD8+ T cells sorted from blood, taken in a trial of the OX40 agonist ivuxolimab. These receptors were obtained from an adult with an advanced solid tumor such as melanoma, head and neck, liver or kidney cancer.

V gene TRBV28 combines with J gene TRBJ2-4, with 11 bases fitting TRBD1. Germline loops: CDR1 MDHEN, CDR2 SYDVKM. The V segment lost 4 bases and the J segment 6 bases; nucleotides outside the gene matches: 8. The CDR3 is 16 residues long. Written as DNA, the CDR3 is TGTGCCAGCAGTTCACCCGGAGGGACAGGGGGAAACATTCAGTACTTC. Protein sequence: CASSSPGGTGGNIQYF.

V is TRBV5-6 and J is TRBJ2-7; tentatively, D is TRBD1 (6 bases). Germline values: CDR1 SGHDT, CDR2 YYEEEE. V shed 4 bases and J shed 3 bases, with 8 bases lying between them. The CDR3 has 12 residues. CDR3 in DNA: TGTGCCAGCAGCCAGGACAGCTACGAGCAGTACTTC. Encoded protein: CASSQDSYEQYF. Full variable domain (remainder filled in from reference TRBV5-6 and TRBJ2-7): DAGVTQSPTHLIKTRGQQVTLRCSPKSGHDTVSWYQQALGQGPQFIFQYYEEEERQRGNFPDRFSGHQFPNYSSELNVNALLLGDSALYLCASSQDSYEQYFGPGTRLTVT.

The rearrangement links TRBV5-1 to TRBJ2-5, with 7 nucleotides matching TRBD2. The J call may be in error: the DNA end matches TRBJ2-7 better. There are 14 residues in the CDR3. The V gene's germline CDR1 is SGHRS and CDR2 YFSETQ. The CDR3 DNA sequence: TGCGCCAGCAGCTTTCAAGGGAGGGACGACGAGCAGTACTTC. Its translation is CASSFQGRDDEQYF.

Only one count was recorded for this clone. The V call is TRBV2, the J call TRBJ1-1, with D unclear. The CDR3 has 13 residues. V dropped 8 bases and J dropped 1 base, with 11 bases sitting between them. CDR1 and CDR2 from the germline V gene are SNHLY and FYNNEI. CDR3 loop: CASSRDQNTEAFF. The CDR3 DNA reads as TGTGCCAGCTCGAGAGACCAGAACACTGAAGCTTTCTTT.

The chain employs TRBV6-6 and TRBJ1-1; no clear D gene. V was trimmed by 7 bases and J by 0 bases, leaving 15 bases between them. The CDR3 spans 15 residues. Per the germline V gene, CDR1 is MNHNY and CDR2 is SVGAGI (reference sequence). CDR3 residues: CASTFTFAVNTEAFF. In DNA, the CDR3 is TGTGCCAGCACCTTTACGTTCGCAGTGAACACTGAAGCTTTCTTT.

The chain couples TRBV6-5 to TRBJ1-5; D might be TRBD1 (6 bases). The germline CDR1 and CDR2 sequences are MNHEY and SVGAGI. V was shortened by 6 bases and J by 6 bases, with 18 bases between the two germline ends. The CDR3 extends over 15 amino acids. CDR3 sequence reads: CASSADYSGAQPQHF. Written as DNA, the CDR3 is TGTGCCAGCAGCGCAGACTACTCAGGGGCTCAGCCCCAGCATTTT.

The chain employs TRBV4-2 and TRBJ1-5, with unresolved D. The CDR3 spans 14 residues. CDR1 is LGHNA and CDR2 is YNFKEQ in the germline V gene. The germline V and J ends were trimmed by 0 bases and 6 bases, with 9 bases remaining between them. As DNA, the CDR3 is TGTGCCAGCAGCCAAGACTGGCGCAGTCAGCCCCAGCATTTT. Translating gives CASSQDWRSQPQHF.

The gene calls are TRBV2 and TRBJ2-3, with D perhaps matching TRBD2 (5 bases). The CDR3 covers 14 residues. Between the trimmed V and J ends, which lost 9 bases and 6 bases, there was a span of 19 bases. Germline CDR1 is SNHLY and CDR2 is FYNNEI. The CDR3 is CASSRALPGDTQYF. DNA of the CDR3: TGTGCCAGTAGCCGGGCCCTCCCGGGGGATACGCAGTATTTT.

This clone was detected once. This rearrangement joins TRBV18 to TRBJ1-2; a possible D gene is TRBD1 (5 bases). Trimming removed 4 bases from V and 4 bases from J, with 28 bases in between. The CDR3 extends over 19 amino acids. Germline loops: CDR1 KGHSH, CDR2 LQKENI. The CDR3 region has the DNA TGTGCCAGCTCACTTCTCGTGGGGCCCGGGGACGGCGTGTCCTATGGCTACACCTTC. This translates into CASSLLVGPGDGVSYGYTF.

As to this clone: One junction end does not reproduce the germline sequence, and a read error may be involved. This chain's CDR3 is CASSLTMNTEAFF. The CDR3 DNA reads TGTGCCAGCAGCCTAACGATGAACACTGAAGCTTTCTTT. This chain links TRBV7-3 with TRBJ1-1; no reliable D call. Germline V gives CDR1 SGHTA, CDR2 FQGTGA. The CDR3 is 13 residues long.

The CDR3 nucleotides read TGTGCCAGCAGTGGTAATCCCGGGATAGGTGGCGATGAGCAGTTCTTC. Protein: CASSGNPGIGGDEQFF. The genes are TRBV2 and TRBJ2-1, with D possibly matching TRBD2 (5 bases). Trimming pared 4 bases from V and 8 bases from J, leaving 21 bases between. Germline V CDR1 and CDR2: SNHLY, FYNNEI. This CDR3 region has 16 residues.

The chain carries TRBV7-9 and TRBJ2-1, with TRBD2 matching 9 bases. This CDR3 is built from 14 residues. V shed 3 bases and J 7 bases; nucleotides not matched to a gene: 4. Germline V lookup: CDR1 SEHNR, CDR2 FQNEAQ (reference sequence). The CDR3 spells CASSFGGGANEQFF. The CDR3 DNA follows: TGTGCCAGCAGCTTCGGCGGGGGGGCGAATGAGCAGTTCTTC.

Written as DNA, the CDR3 is TGTGCCAGCAGTCCGGAGGGCGGTTGGGCTGAAGCTTTCTTT. Translation: CASSPEGGWAEAFF. The chain is built from TRBV7-2 and TRBJ1-1, with D unresolved. The ends were cut back, 6 bases at V and 6 bases at J, with 17 bases in the middle. In germline, CDR1 is SGHTA, CDR2 FQGNSA. The CDR3 loop spans 14 amino acids.

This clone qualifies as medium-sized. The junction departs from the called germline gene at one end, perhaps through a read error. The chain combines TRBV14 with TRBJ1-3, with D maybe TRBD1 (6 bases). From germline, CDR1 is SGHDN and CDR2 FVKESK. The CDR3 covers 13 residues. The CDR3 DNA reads TGTGCCAGCAGCCAAGATCTCCGGGGGCAGCCCTTCTTT. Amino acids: CASSQDLRGQPFF. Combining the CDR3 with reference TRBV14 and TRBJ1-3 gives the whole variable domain EAGVTQFPSHSVIEKGQTVTLRCDPISGHDNLYWYRRVMGKEIKFLLHFVKESKQDESGMPNNRFLAERTGGTYSTLKVQPAELEDSGVYFCASSQDLRGQPFFGEGSWLTVV.

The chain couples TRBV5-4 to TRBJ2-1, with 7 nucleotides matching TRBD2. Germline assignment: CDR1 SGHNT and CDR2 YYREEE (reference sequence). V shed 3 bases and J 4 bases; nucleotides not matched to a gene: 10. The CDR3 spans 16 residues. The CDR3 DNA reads TGTGCCAGCAGCTCCTCCCCCAGCGGGATTTACAATGAGCAGTTCTTC. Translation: CASSSSPSGIYNEQFF.

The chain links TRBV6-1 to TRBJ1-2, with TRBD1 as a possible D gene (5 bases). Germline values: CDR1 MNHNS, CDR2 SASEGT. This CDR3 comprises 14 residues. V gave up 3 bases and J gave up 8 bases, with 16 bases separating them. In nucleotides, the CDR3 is TGTGCCAGCAGTGATGGCAGGGCCTGGGAAGGCTACACCTTC. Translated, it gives CASSDGRAWEGYTF.

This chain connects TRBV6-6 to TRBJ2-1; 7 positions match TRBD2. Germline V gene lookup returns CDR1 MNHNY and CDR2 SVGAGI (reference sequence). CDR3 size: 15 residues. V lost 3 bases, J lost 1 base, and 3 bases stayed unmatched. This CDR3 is CASSYVGGSYNEQFF. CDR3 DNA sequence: TGTGCCAGCAGTTATGTCGGGGGGTCCTACAATGAGCAGTTCTTC.

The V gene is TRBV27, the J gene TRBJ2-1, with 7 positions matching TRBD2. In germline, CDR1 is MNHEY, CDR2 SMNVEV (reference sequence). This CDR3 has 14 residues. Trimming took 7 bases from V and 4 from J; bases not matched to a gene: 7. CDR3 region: CASNLGAGYNEQFF. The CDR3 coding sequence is TGTGCCAGCAACCTGGGAGCGGGGTACAATGAGCAGTTCTTC.

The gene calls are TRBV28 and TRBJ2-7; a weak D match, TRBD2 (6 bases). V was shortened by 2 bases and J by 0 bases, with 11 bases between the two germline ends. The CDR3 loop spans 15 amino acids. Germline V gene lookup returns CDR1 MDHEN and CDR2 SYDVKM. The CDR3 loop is CASSLPGGPSYEQYF. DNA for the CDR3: TGTGCCAGCAGTTTACCCGGGGGACCCTCCTACGAGCAGTACTTC. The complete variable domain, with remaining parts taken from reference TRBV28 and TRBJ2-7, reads DVKVTQSSRYLVKRTGEKVFLECVQDMDHENMFWYRQDPGLGLRLIYFSYDVKMKEKGDIPEGYSVSREKKERFSLILESASTNQTSMYLCASSLPGGPSYEQYFGPGTRLTVT.

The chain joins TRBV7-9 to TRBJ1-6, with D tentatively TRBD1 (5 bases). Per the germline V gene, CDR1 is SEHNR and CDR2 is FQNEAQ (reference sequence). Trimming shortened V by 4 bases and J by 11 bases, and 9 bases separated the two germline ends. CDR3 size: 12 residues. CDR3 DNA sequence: TGTGCCAGCAGCTACTCAGGGACACCCCTCCACTTT. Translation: CASSYSGTPLHF.

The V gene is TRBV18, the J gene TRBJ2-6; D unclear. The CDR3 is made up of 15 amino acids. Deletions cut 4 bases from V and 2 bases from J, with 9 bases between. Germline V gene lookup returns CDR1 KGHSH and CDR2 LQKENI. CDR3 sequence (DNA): TGTGCCAGCTCACTGGAGAGTACTGGGGCCAACGTCCTGACTTTC. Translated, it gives CASSLESTGANVLTF.

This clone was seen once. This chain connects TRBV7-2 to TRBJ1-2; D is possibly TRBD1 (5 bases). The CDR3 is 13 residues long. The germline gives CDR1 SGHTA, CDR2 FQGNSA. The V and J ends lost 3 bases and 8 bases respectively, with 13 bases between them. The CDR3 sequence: CASSFSGTGGYTF. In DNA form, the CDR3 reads TGTGCCAGCAGCTTCTCCGGGACGGGGGGCTACACCTTC. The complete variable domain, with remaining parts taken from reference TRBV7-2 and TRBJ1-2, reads GAGVSQSPSNKVTEKGKDVELRCDPISGHTALYWYRQSLGQGLEFLIYFQGNSAPDKSGLPSDRFSAERTGGSVSTLTIQRTQQEDSAVYLCASSFSGTGGYTFGSGTRLTVV.

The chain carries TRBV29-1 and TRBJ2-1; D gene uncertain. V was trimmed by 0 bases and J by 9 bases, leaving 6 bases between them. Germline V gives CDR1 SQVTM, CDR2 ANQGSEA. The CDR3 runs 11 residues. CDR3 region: CSVEDRGEQFF. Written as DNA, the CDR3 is TGCAGCGTTGAAGATCGAGGTGAGCAGTTCTTC.

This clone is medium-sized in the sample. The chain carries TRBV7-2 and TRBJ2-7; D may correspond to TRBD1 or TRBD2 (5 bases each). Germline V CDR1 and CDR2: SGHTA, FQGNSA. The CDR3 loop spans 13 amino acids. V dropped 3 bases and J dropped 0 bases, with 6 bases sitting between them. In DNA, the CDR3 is TGTGCCAGCAGCTTTGGGGGCTCCTACGAGCAGTACTTC. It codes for CASSFGGSYEQYF.

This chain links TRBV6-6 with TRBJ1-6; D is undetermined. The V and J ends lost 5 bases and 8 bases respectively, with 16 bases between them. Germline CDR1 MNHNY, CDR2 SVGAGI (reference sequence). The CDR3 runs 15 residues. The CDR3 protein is CASSTTGAPDSPLHF. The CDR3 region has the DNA TGTGCCAGCAGTACAACGGGTGCCCCTGATTCACCCCTCCACTTT.

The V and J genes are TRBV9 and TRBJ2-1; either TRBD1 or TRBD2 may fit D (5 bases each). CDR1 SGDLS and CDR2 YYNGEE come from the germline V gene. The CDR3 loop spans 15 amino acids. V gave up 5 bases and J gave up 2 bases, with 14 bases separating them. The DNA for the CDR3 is TGTGCCAGCAGTGGGGGACCACAAACCTACAATGAGCAGTTCTTC. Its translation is CASSGGPQTYNEQFF.

This CDR3 reads CASSGSSYEQYF. The CDR3 DNA is TGTGCCAGCAGCGGAAGCTCCTACGAGCAGTACTTC. The chain carries TRBV7-9 and TRBJ2-7; D is uncertain. This CDR3 is built from 12 residues. Trimming pared 5 bases from V and 0 bases from J, leaving 5 bases between. CDR1 is SEHNR and CDR2 is FQNEAQ in the germline V gene (reference sequence).